A selection of T cell receptor beta chains follows, all from one sample in a study of shared T cell receptors in the human thymus. Using immunoSEQ multiplex PCR, the repertoire was profiled, and TCRdb retains in-frame clones only, with some absent. The data contain fewer than 700,000 clones, around 87% of them seen just once; the ten biggest clones take up 0.0085% to 0.012%. The sample was also linked to a second study, of human thymus T cells.

The source material was thymocytes. The receptors were sampled from a boy under two years old with a congenital heart defect. The conserved cysteine and the conserved F or W are not part of the CDR3 here. The order of the fields is clone size, CDR3 length, V gene, CDR3 protein. Some rows have no size entry. The others give once, few or many, or a class for an expanded clone.

clone_size: once
cdr3_length: 15
v_call: TRBV30
cdr3_aa: AWCSAGGPEDTGELF

clone_size: NA
cdr3_length: 13
v_call: TRBV18
cdr3_aa: ASSQTGTGQETQY

clone_size: NA
cdr3_length: 11
v_call: TRBV5-1
cdr3_aa: ASSQDKSTEAF

clone_size: NA
cdr3_length: 13
v_call: TRBV4-3
cdr3_aa: ASSPRPTSAGEQF

clone_size: once
cdr3_length: 11
v_call: TRBV9
cdr3_aa: ASSPQSNTEAF

clone_size: NA
cdr3_length: 16
v_call: TRBV7-4
cdr3_aa: ASSSGGLAGANTGELF

clone_size: NA
cdr3_length: 14
v_call: TRBV5-1
cdr3_aa: ASSLAWDWGFNEQF

clone_size: NA
cdr3_length: 13
v_call: TRBV9
cdr3_aa: ASSVRTSGVDEQF

clone_size: NA
cdr3_length: 10
v_call: TRBV6-5
cdr3_aa: ASSTSGSPVY

clone_size: NA
cdr3_length: 10
v_call: TRBV15
cdr3_aa: ATSRASDTQY

clone_size: NA
cdr3_length: 13
v_call: TRBV19
cdr3_aa: ASTRTSGGYNEQF

clone_size: NA
cdr3_length: 14
v_call: TRBV10-3
cdr3_aa: AISHVGGITGNTIY

clone_size: NA
cdr3_length: 11
v_call: TRBV27
cdr3_aa: ASRREKNTEAF

clone_size: NA
cdr3_length: 13
v_call: TRBV4-3
cdr3_aa: ASSQDPQGQTEAF

clone_size: once
cdr3_length: 11
v_call: TRBV27
cdr3_aa: ASSVMAPYEQY

clone_size: NA
cdr3_length: 10
v_call: TRBV28
cdr3_aa: ASSFPGGELF

clone_size: NA
cdr3_length: 14
v_call: TRBV7-8
cdr3_aa: ASSLPGTGVQETQY

clone_size: NA
cdr3_length: 13
v_call: TRBV19
cdr3_aa: ATRTHTGGSYEQY